Presented here are 21 T cell receptor beta chains from one specimen sequenced in a study of T cell changes during pregnancy in multiple sclerosis. Here immunoSEQ multiplex PCR was the method, and the copy in TCRdb shows in-frame clones only, minus some. The profile covers 50,000 to 70,000 clones, with 90% to 95% appearing a single time and about 5.8% taken by the ten largest. This specimen was CD8+ T cells from peripheral blood mononuclear cells, taken before pregnancy. The receptor source for this set is a female donor with multiple sclerosis, enrolled in a pregnancy study.

This chain connects TRBV9 to TRBJ1-6; the D gene is possibly TRBD1 (6 bases). Deletions cut 0 bases from V and 9 bases from J, with 16 bases between. CDR3 length equals 16 residues. Germline V gives CDR1 SGDLS, CDR2 YYNGEE. CDR3 bases: TGTGCCAGCAGCGTAGCGCCAGGGGACGGGGTTTCACCCCTCCACTTT. This sequence encodes CASSVAPGDGVSPLHF.

The chain couples TRBV19 to TRBJ1-2, with TRBD1 as a possible D gene (6 bases). Trimming removed 7 bases from V and 8 bases from J, with 8 bases in between. Germline V lookup: CDR1 LNHDA, CDR2 SQIVND (reference sequence). This CDR3 is 10 amino acids long. CDR3 nucleotide sequence: TGTGCCAGTACAGGGGACGGCTACACCTTC. Translated: CASTGDGYTF.

This rearrangement joins TRBV27 to TRBJ1-3; 7 nucleotides agree with TRBD1. The J segment lost 4 bases and the V segment lost 5 bases, leaving 11 bases of the junction unmatched. CDR3 length equals 16 residues. In germline, CDR1 is MNHEY, CDR2 SMNVEV (reference sequence). The CDR3 spells CASSPSTGEKGNTIYF. DNA for the CDR3: TGTGCCAGCAGTCCCTCCACAGGGGAGAAGGGAAACACCATATATTTT.

The chain links TRBV18 to TRBJ1-5; TRBD1 aligns across 7 bases. The CDR3 covers 17 residues. Germline CDR1 KGHSH, CDR2 LQKENI. The junction had 8 bases not matched to a gene; V was cut back by 3 bases and J by 0 bases. The CDR3 is CASSPSGGQDSNQPQHF. CDR3 nucleotide sequence: TGTGCCAGCTCACCGTCAGGGGGGCAGGATAGCAATCAGCCCCAGCATTTT.

V usage is TRBV29-1 and J usage is TRBJ2-7, with D hard to call. The V end lost 2 bases, the J end lost 1 base, and 6 bases lay between the germline ends. The CDR3 sequence is 12 residues long. The germline CDR1 and CDR2 sequences are SQVTM and ANQGSEA. The CDR3 reads CSVENRSYEQYF. The CDR3 DNA reads TGCAGCGTTGAAAACAGATCCTACGAGCAGTACTTC.

The chain joins TRBV13 to TRBJ2-5, with 13 bases matching TRBD2. With V trimmed by 8 bases and J by 4 bases, 7 bases remained unmatched. The germline V gene encodes CDR1 PRHDT and CDR2 FYEKMQ (reference sequence). The CDR3 spans 15 residues. CDR3 sequence: CASRTSGGARETQYF. The CDR3 nucleotides are TGTGCCAGCCGTACTAGCGGGGGGGCCCGAGAGACCCAGTACTTC.

The rearrangement uses TRBV6-5 and TRBJ2-3; D possibly corresponds to TRBD2 (6 bases). The CDR3 has 16 amino acids. Trimming removed 0 bases from V and 2 bases from J, with 12 bases in between. Germline V gene lookup returns CDR1 MNHEY and CDR2 SVGAGI. The CDR3 loop reads CASSYSRGTLTDTQYF. The DNA for the CDR3 is TGTGCCAGCAGTTACTCTCGCGGGACCCTCACAGATACGCAGTATTTT.

The table lists this clone with a count of one. The chain employs TRBV10-2 and TRBJ2-6; D might be TRBD1 (5 bases). Between the trimmed V and J ends, which lost 6 bases and 3 bases, there was a span of 24 bases. This CDR3 comprises 19 residues. The germline V gene has CDR1 WSHSY and CDR2 SAAADI. The CDR3 loop reads CASSPGPADKARGANVLTF. The CDR3 DNA reads as TGCGCCAGCAGCCCAGGACCTGCGGACAAGGCGCGTGGGGCCAACGTCCTGACTTTC.

The chain recombines TRBV6-1 with TRBJ1-5, with 7 positions matching TRBD1. The CDR3 has 15 residues. Germline CDR1 is MNHNS and CDR2 is SASEGT. V lost 8 bases and J lost 3; bases outside the gene matches: 10. CDR3: CASADLQGPNQPQHF. CDR3 nucleotides: TGTGCCAGCGCCGATCTACAGGGGCCCAATCAGCCCCAGCATTTT.

CDR3 nucleotides: TGTGCCAGCGGAACTAGCTCAGATGAGCAGTTCTTC. It is translated as CASGTSSDEQFF. V gene TRBV6-5 combines with J gene TRBJ2-1; D possibly corresponds to TRBD2 (6 bases). The CDR3 contains 12 residues. CDR1 is MNHEY and CDR2 is SVGAGI in the germline V gene. Between the trimmed V and J ends, which lost 8 bases and 8 bases, there was a span of 13 bases.

V is TRBV9 and J is TRBJ1-6, with no clear D. Trimming took off 3 bases at V and 10 bases at J, with 17 bases between the two ends. From germline, CDR1 is SGDLS and CDR2 YYNGEE. There are 15 residues in the CDR3. DNA for the CDR3: TGTGCCAGCAGCGCAACGGGATCCTATGGCTCACCCCTCCACTTT. Protein: CASSATGSYGSPLHF.

The V call is TRBV7-3, the J call TRBJ1-5; D perhaps matches TRBD1 (5 bases). CDR3 length: 15 amino acids. Germline V gene sequence: CDR1 SGHTA, CDR2 FQGTGA. The germline V and J ends were trimmed by 5 bases and 0 bases, with 11 bases remaining between them. CDR3 amino acids: CASSADSYSNQPQHF. CDR3 DNA: TGTGCCAGCAGCGCAGACAGTTATAGCAATCAGCCCCAGCATTTT.

The chain links TRBV7-9 to TRBJ1-2; weak D call: TRBD1 (6 bases). Germline CDR1 and CDR2: SEHNR and FQNEAQ (reference sequence). The CDR3 is made up of 12 amino acids. V lost 5 bases and J 4 bases, leaving 8 bases between the germline ends. The CDR3 is CASSDRTYGYTF. The CDR3 bases are TGTGCCAGCAGCGACAGGACCTATGGCTACACCTTC.

The V call is TRBV6-1, the J call TRBJ2-7; 9 bases line up with TRBD1. Looked up from germline, CDR1 is MNHNS and CDR2 is SASEGT. CDR3 size: 13 residues. J gave up 5 bases and V 10 bases, and 9 bases lay outside the gene matches. The CDR3 DNA sequence: TGTGCCACCCGACCGGGACAGGGCGACGAGCAGTACTTC. Translation gives CATRPGQGDEQYF.

V usage is TRBV13 and J usage is TRBJ2-7, with TRBD1 matching over 9 bases. Germline loops: CDR1 PRHDT, CDR2 FYEKMQ (reference sequence). V gave up 2 bases and J gave up 3 bases; unmatched junction bases: 8. This CDR3 spans 16 amino acids. DNA for the CDR3: TGTGCCAGCAGCTTACCCGGACAGGGGAGATTCTACGAGCAGTACTTC. It yields the protein CASSLPGQGRFYEQYF.

The rearrangement links TRBV11-3 to TRBJ2-3; D gene unclear. Between the trimmed V and J ends, which lost 0 bases and 3 bases, there was a span of 4 bases. The CDR3 spans 13 residues. Looked up from germline, CDR1 is SGHNT and CDR2 is YENEEA. The CDR3 loop is CASSLDRTDTQYF. DNA of the CDR3: TGTGCCAGCAGCTTAGATAGAACAGATACGCAGTATTTT.

This chain uses TRBV25-1 with TRBJ1-4; maybe TRBD1 (5 bases). Trimming cost V 4 bases and J 7 bases, with 10 bases left between them. CDR3 size: 13 residues. The germline V gene has CDR1 MGHDK and CDR2 SYGVNS. This chain's CDR3 is CASSVQGGEKLFF. CDR3 sequence (DNA): TGTGCCAGCAGTGTGCAGGGTGGTGAAAAACTGTTTTTT.

This clone was found once. The chain combines TRBV15 with TRBJ2-7; 8 positions match TRBD1. The CDR3 has 15 amino acids. J lost 2 bases, V lost 1 base, and 4 bases had no gene match. Germline assignment: CDR1 LNHNV and CDR2 YYDKDF (reference sequence). CDR3 bases: TGTGCCACCAGCAGAGTAGGGACAGGAACCTACGAGCAGTACTTC. This encodes CATSRVGTGTYEQYF.

The genes are TRBV4-1 and TRBJ2-6; D ambiguous. The CDR3 consists of 15 residues. Trimming took off 3 bases at V and 2 bases at J, with 8 bases between the two ends. Germline V lookup: CDR1 MGHRA, CDR2 YSYEKL. The CDR3 reads CASSHTKAGANVLTF. The DNA of the CDR3 is TGCGCCAGCAGCCACACTAAAGCTGGGGCCAACGTCCTGACTTTC.

The V gene is TRBV12-5, the J gene TRBJ2-3; 7 bases are a match to TRBD2. Germline V gene sequence: CDR1 LGHNT, CDR2 FRNRAP. The CDR3 spans 16 residues. J was trimmed by 2 bases and V by 5 bases; bases with no gene match: 10. As DNA, the CDR3 is TGTGCTAGTGGTAAGGGGCCTAGCGGACCCACAGATACGCAGTATTTT. Encoded protein: CASGKGPSGPTDTQYF. The full variable domain, with the rest looked up from reference TRBV12-5 and TRBJ2-3, is DARVTQTPRHKVTEMGQEVTMRCQPILGHNTVFWYRQTMMQGLELLAYFRNRAPLDDSGMPKDRFSAEMPDATLATLKIQPSEPRDSAVYFCASGKGPSGPTDTQYFGPGTRLTVL.

The chain links TRBV13 to TRBJ2-1; TRBD2 aligns across 14 bases. From germline, CDR1 is PRHDT and CDR2 FYEKMQ (reference sequence). This CDR3 is built from 16 residues. J was trimmed by 9 bases and V by 5 bases; bases with no gene match: 9. DNA of the CDR3: TGTGCCAGCAGCAGTGGACTAGCGGGGGGCCACTTTGAGCAGTTCTTC. This encodes CASSSGLAGGHFEQFF.